These 31 T cell receptor beta chains were sequenced from one sample in a study of PD-1 blockade in classical Hodgkin lymphoma. Profiled with immunoSEQ multiplex PCR; TCRdb holds only in-frame clones, not every one. The data contain 20,000 to 30,000 clones, 81% of them singletons. Each and every patient relapsed after autologous stem cell transplantation, and patients got differing brentuximab vedotin exposure. The material was peripheral blood mononuclear cells (PBMCs), obtained before the second cycle of nivolumab. The origin of the receptors is a human donor with classical Hodgkin lymphoma.

The chain carries TRBV27 and TRBJ1-1; the match to TRBD1 covers 7 bases. Unmatched junction bases numbered 6, after V lost 3 bases and J lost 5 bases. The V gene's germline CDR1 is MNHEY and CDR2 SMNVEV (reference sequence). The CDR3 contains 14 residues. The DNA of the CDR3 is TGTGCCAGCAGTTTCTACGGGACAGCAACTGAAGCTTTCTTT. Residues: CASSFYGTATEAFF.

The J gene is TRBJ2-5, the V gene TRBV21-1; TRBD2 is the table's D call and was not checked against the DNA. TRBV21-1 is flagged as a pseudogene. CDR3 length equals 18 residues. CDR3 nucleotides: TGTGCCAGCAGCCCAAAGTTACTAGCGCATATAGACCAAGAGACCCAGTACTTC. It is translated as CASSPKLLAHIDQETQYF.

The chain uses TRBV5-6 and TRBJ2-1; D not resolved. Per the germline V gene, CDR1 is SGHDT and CDR2 is YYEEEE. V shed 1 base and J shed 5 bases, with 16 bases lying between them. CDR3 length: 16 amino acids. The CDR3, as DNA: TGTGCCAGCAGCTTGTTGCTTAGAGGAATTCACAATGAGCAGTTCTTC. It specifies CASSLLLRGIHNEQFF.

This clone has only a few counts. The chain employs TRBV7-9 and TRBJ1-2; D remains ambiguous. The CDR3 is 11 amino acids. Trimming shortened V by 5 bases and J by 8 bases, and 9 bases separated the two germline ends. Germline loops: CDR1 SEHNR, CDR2 FQNEAQ (reference sequence). The CDR3 loop reads CASSRDGGYTF. The CDR3 DNA is TGTGCCAGCAGCCGAGACGGGGGCTACACCTTC.

V gene TRBV15 combines with J gene TRBJ1-4, with D perhaps TRBD1 (5 bases). Trimming left V 8 bases short and J 8 bases short, with 21 bases between. The length of the CDR3 is 15 residues. Germline V lookup: CDR1 LNHNV, CDR2 YYDKDF (reference sequence). CDR3 amino acids: CATSNVGVRPEKLFF. CDR3 coding DNA: TGTGCCACCTCTAATGTAGGGGTTCGGCCCGAAAAACTGTTTTTT.

V and J are TRBV29-1 and TRBJ2-3; D unresolved. Germline loops: CDR1 SQVTM, CDR2 ANQGSEA. The CDR3 runs to 15 residues. V was clipped by 1 base and J by 2 bases, with 13 bases between them. This CDR3 is CSVEAGQWITDTQYF. DNA for the CDR3: TGCAGCGTTGAAGCGGGTCAGTGGATCACAGATACGCAGTATTTT.

The rearrangement joins TRBV7-9 to TRBJ2-7; a weak D match, TRBD2 (5 bases). The CDR3 is 12 amino acids. V shed 5 bases and J shed 7 bases, with 12 bases lying between them. Germline CDR1 is SEHNR and CDR2 is FQNEAQ (reference sequence). CDR3 loop: CASSMEVGEQYF. Written as DNA, the CDR3 is TGTGCCAGCAGCATGGAGGTGGGGGAGCAGTACTTC.

This clone was picked up one time. V is TRBV7-6 and J is TRBJ2-2; TRBD1 matches 8 bases. V shed 3 bases, J shed 8 bases, and the junction held 5 bases outside the gene matches. The CDR3 is made up of 14 amino acids. Germline V gene data show CDR1 as SGHVS and CDR2 as FNYEAQ. The CDR3 sequence is CASSFTGGGGELFF. The CDR3, as DNA: TGTGCCAGCAGCTTCACAGGGGGTGGAGGGGAGCTGTTTTTT.

The count of this clone is one. The chain has TRBV5-1 and TRBJ1-2; 7 nucleotides align to TRBD1. This CDR3 is 13 amino acids long. CDR1 is SGHRS and CDR2 is YFSETQ in the germline V gene. Unmatched junction bases numbered 6, after V lost 4 bases and J lost 6 bases. In DNA, the CDR3 is TGCGCCAGCAGCCCCGGGACAGATCATGGCTACACCTTC. Translating it yields CASSPGTDHGYTF.

The chain links TRBV19 to TRBJ2-1, with TRBD1 matching 7 bases. From germline, CDR1 is LNHDA and CDR2 SQIVND (reference sequence). V was clipped by 6 bases and J by 4 bases; unmatched bases: 6. The CDR3 runs 14 residues. CDR3 amino acids: CASRDRRSYNEQFF. CDR3 coding DNA: TGTGCCAGTAGGGACAGGCGGTCTTACAATGAGCAGTTCTTC.

The rearrangement joins TRBV7-4 to TRBJ1-1; no clear D gene. V was shortened by 0 bases and J by 3 bases, with 11 bases between the two germline ends. The germline CDR1 and CDR2 sequences are SGHVT and SQSDAQ. This CDR3 region has 15 residues. CDR3 DNA: TGTGCCAGCAGCTTAGCGACGCAGGCTGACACTGAAGCTTTCTTT. Translating it yields CASSLATQADTEAFF.

The chain has TRBV28 and TRBJ1-2; TRBD1 might be the D (6 bases). The CDR3 length is 14 residues. The germline V and J ends were trimmed by 5 bases and 0 bases, with 10 bases remaining between them. CDR1 is MDHEN, CDR2 SYDVKM, per germline. The CDR3, as DNA: TGTGCCAGCAGTCCGGGACACGCTAACTATGGCTACACCTTC. This encodes CASSPGHANYGYTF.

This clone occurred once. The rearrangement joins TRBV10-3 to TRBJ2-2; D is ambiguous. This CDR3 has 15 residues. Germline V CDR1 and CDR2: ENHRY, SYGVKD. Trimming took 4 bases from V and 1 from J, leaving 10 bases between them. The CDR3 protein is CAISVRHQNTGELFF. The CDR3 nucleotides read TGTGCCATCAGTGTAAGACATCAGAACACCGGGGAGCTGTTTTTT.

This rearrangement joins TRBV7-6 to TRBJ1-2; no firm D call. CDR3 size: 13 residues. Trimming took 5 bases from V and 4 from J, leaving 11 bases between them. CDR1 is SGHVS, CDR2 FNYEAQ, per germline. The CDR3 DNA is TGTGCCAGCAGCCCCCTCGAAGGCTATGGCTACACCTTC. It is translated as CASSPLEGYGYTF.

The chain recombines TRBV18 with TRBJ2-1; 9 nucleotides agree with TRBD1. Germline V gives CDR1 KGHSH, CDR2 LQKENI. This CDR3 region has 17 residues. V was pared by 0 bases and J by 2 bases, with 5 bases of the junction left unmatched. The chain's CDR3 is CASSPPPDRGTYNEQFF. The CDR3 DNA is TGTGCCAGCTCACCACCCCCGGACAGGGGTACCTACAATGAGCAGTTCTTC.

The chain carries TRBV5-5 and TRBJ2-7; D gene unclear. The V and J ends lost 1 base and 6 bases respectively, with 11 bases between them. The CDR3 runs 13 residues. CDR1 and CDR2 (germline): SGHKS, YYEKEE (reference sequence). CDR3 nucleotide sequence: TGTGCCAGCAGCTTGATGGTAGCACCCGAGCAGTACTTC. Translation: CASSLMVAPEQYF.

This clone was observed a few times. The chain couples TRBV7-6 to TRBJ1-1; TRBD1 might be the D (5 bases). Trimming took 0 bases from V and 5 from J, leaving 10 bases between them. Germline CDR1 reads SGHVS; CDR2 reads FNYEAQ. CDR3 size: 14 residues. CDR3 DNA: TGTGCCAGCAGCTTAGCGGCGGGGCAGACTGAAGCTTTCTTT. Translated: CASSLAAGQTEAFF.

The chain employs TRBV6-5 and TRBJ2-7, with 7 nucleotides matching TRBD1. Germline assignment: CDR1 MNHEY and CDR2 SVGAGI. Trimming at V came to 2 bases and at J to 2 bases, leaving 3 bases not matched to a gene. The CDR3 is 14 residues long. The CDR3 spells CASSYRDRTYEQYF. CDR3 DNA: TGTGCCAGCAGTTACAGGGACAGAACCTACGAGCAGTACTTC.

This clone was seen only a few times. The chain combines TRBV7-9 with TRBJ2-3; TRBD2 matches at 9 bases. The CDR3 length is 17 residues. The germline CDR1 and CDR2 sequences are SEHNR and FQNEAQ (reference sequence). The J segment lost 5 bases and the V segment lost 5 bases, leaving 14 bases of the junction unmatched. The CDR3 spells CASSPLGGGVPGDTQYF. In DNA, the CDR3 is TGTGCCAGCAGCCCCCTGGGCGGGGGGGTTCCCGGAGATACGCAGTATTTT.

V is TRBV11-2 and J is TRBJ2-3, with 9 positions matching TRBD2. Germline trimming cut 5 bases from V and 4 bases from J; bases unmatched to any gene: 10. Germline CDR1 reads SGHAT; CDR2 reads FQNNGV. The CDR3 runs to 16 residues. The CDR3 sequence: CASSITAGGNSDTQYF. CDR3 coding DNA: TGTGCCAGCAGCATTACGGCGGGAGGGAACTCAGATACGCAGTATTTT.

The chain employs TRBV30 and TRBJ1-5, with 7 bases identical to TRBD1. This CDR3 contains 14 residues. V shed 0 bases, J shed 7 bases, and the junction held 6 bases outside the gene matches. CDR1 is GTSNPN and CDR2 is SVGIG in the germline V gene (reference sequence). CDR3 sequence: CAWSVGGQLQPQHF. CDR3 coding DNA: TGTGCCTGGAGTGTAGGGGGACAGTTACAGCCCCAGCATTTT.

The J gene is TRBJ2-5, the V gene TRBV2; a possible D gene is TRBD2 (6 bases). The CDR3 extends over 14 amino acids. CDR1 SNHLY and CDR2 FYNNEI come from the germline V gene. V was trimmed by 6 bases and J by 1 base, leaving 12 bases between them. The CDR3 spells CASRRLVAQETQYF. The CDR3 DNA is TGTGCCAGCAGGAGACTAGTCGCCCAAGAGACCCAGTACTTC.

DNA for the CDR3: TGCGCCAGCAGCTCGGGACAGGGGGACAATCAGCCCCAGCATTTT. Translating it yields CASSSGQGDNQPQHF. This chain joins TRBV5-1 and TRBJ1-5; TRBD1 agrees at 11 bases. This CDR3 is built from 15 residues. V shed 3 bases, J shed 3 bases, and the junction held 2 bases outside the gene matches. CDR1 and CDR2 from the germline V gene are SGHRS and YFSETQ.

The chain combines TRBV19 with TRBJ1-2, with D possibly being TRBD1 (5 bases). Germline V gene sequence: CDR1 LNHDA, CDR2 SQIVND (reference sequence). V lost 6 bases to trimming and J lost 8 bases, with 13 bases between them. The CDR3 is 12 amino acids. CDR3 in DNA: TGTGCCAGTAGGGGGCCCCACGGGGGCTACACCTTC. Translated: CASRGPHGGYTF.

The V call is TRBV10-3, the J call TRBJ2-5; tentatively, D is TRBD2 (6 bases). This CDR3 region has 16 residues. V lost 0 bases to trimming and J lost 3 bases, with 14 bases between them. Germline lookup yields CDR1 ENHRY and CDR2 SYGVKD. The CDR3 reads CAISESTMGGKETQYF. CDR3 DNA: TGTGCCATCAGTGAGTCGACTATGGGCGGGAAAGAGACCCAGTACTTC.

This clone was seen more than once but under ten times. Other nucleotide sequences in the sample specify the same CDR3. V usage is TRBV2 and J usage is TRBJ2-7; 9 nucleotides agree with TRBD2. Germline V gives CDR1 SNHLY, CDR2 FYNNEI. V dropped 6 bases and J dropped 2; count of bases not matched to a gene: 8. This CDR3 is 15 amino acids long. The chain's CDR3 is CASSHIIAGAYEQYF. Here the CDR3 DNA reads TGTGCCAGCAGCCATATAATAGCGGGGGCCTACGAGCAGTACTTC. Combining the CDR3 with reference TRBV2 and TRBJ2-7 gives the whole variable domain EPEVTQTPSHQVTQMGQEVILRCVPISNHLYFYWYRQILGQKVEFLVSFYNNEISEKSEIFDDQFSVERPDGSNFTLKIRSTKLEDSAMYFCASSHIIAGAYEQYFGPGTRLTVT.

The rearrangement links TRBV10-3 to TRBJ2-1; no firm D call. CDR1 and CDR2 (germline): ENHRY, SYGVKD. The ends were cut back, 2 bases at V and 2 bases at J, with 7 bases in the middle. CDR3 length equals 14 residues. CDR3 in DNA: TGTGCCATCAGTGAGGTTGGTACCTACAATGAGCAGTTCTTC. It encodes CAISEVGTYNEQFF.

The chain combines TRBV7-9 with TRBJ2-5; 11 bases line up with TRBD2. Germline values: CDR1 SEHNR, CDR2 FQNEAQ (reference sequence). V was pared by 2 bases and J by 5 bases, with 4 bases of the junction left unmatched. CDR3 size: 15 residues. The CDR3 bases are TGTGCCAGCAGCTTATCGACTAGCGGGGCTGAGACCCAGTACTTC. It is translated as CASSLSTSGAETQYF.

This clone turned up a few times. The V gene is TRBV29-1, the J gene TRBJ2-3; the D is unclear. CDR3 length: 14 amino acids. Trimming took 7 bases from V and 2 from J, leaving 16 bases between them. Germline CDR1 reads SQVTM; CDR2 reads ANQGSEA. CDR3 sequence reads: CSAQVGINTDTQYF. In nucleotides, the CDR3 is TGCAGCGCCCAGGTGGGGATCAACACAGATACGCAGTATTTT.

The chain carries TRBV2 and TRBJ2-2; possible D gene TRBD2, 5 bases. V was shortened by 7 bases and J by 4 bases, with 7 bases between the two germline ends. This CDR3 is built from 12 residues. Per the germline V gene, CDR1 is SNHLY and CDR2 is FYNNEI. The CDR3 coding sequence is TGTGCCAGCAATGGACTCACCGGGGAGCTGTTTTTT. Amino acids: CASNGLTGELFF.

The chain couples TRBV5-1 to TRBJ1-1; D unclear. CDR1 is SGHRS and CDR2 is YFSETQ in the germline V gene. The length of the CDR3 is 16 residues. The germline V and J ends were trimmed by 0 bases and 0 bases, with 12 bases remaining between them. The CDR3 loop is CASSLATADMNTEAFF. The CDR3 nucleotides are TGCGCCAGCAGCTTGGCCACCGCGGATATGAACACTGAAGCTTTCTTT.